The 12 T cell receptor beta chains below all came from one sample that was sequenced in a study of blood T cell repertoires in COVID-19. This table comes from immunoSEQ multiplex PCR, and its TCRdb copy is limited to in-frame clones, with some not included. Here the sample spans fewer than 400,000 clones, under 95% being singletons. The sequenced sample was PBMCs or T cells enriched from blood (not recorded which). Source of these receptors: a woman under 40 who had recovered from COVID-19.

The rearrangement uses TRBV28 and TRBJ2-1; TRBD2 matches 7 bases. Germline CDR1 reads MDHEN; CDR2 reads SYDVKM. The CDR3 loop spans 14 amino acids. V trimming: 4 bases; J trimming: 2 bases; junction bases outside the gene matches: 2. In DNA form, the CDR3 reads TGTGCCAGCAGTTCCGGGGGGACCTACAATGAGCAGTTCTTC. This gives the protein CASSSGGTYNEQFF.

The V and J genes are TRBV19 and TRBJ1-5; 8 bases agree with TRBD1. Trimming took 6 bases from V and 0 from J; bases not matched to a gene: 10. CDR3 size: 17 residues. Germline assignment: CDR1 LNHDA and CDR2 SQIVND (reference sequence). Here the CDR3 DNA reads TGTGCCAGTAGCCGGACAGGGTCGGTTTATAGCAATCAGCCCCAGCATTTT. Translated: CASSRTGSVYSNQPQHF.

The chain links TRBV19 to TRBJ1-4; TRBD1 aligns across 10 bases. This CDR3 comprises 15 residues. Germline loops: CDR1 LNHDA, CDR2 SQIVND (reference sequence). The ends lost 5 bases at V and 7 bases at J; junction bases unmatched: 7. CDR3 DNA sequence: TGTGCCAGTAGTTTCCGACAGGGGGCTGTTGAAAAACTGTTTTTT. This encodes CASSFRQGAVEKLFF.

About this clone itself: At the DNA level, this CDR3 is encoded by other sequences in the same sample as well. The chain links TRBV28 to TRBJ1-2; 7 nucleotides match TRBD1. The germline gives CDR1 MDHEN, CDR2 SYDVKM. Trimming cost V 2 bases and J 3 bases; bases outside gene matches: 0. The length of the CDR3 is 13 residues. The CDR3 sequence: CASSLTGDYGYTF. DNA for the CDR3: TGTGCCAGCAGTTTAACAGGGGACTATGGCTACACCTTC.

The chain is built from TRBV4-2 and TRBJ2-7; a weak D match, TRBD1 (5 bases). The CDR3 totals 15 residues. Germline V gene lookup returns CDR1 LGHNA and CDR2 YNFKEQ. Between the trimmed V and J ends, which lost 3 bases and 2 bases, there was a span of 14 bases. CDR3 bases: TGTGCCAGCAGCCAGACAGACAGCCGACCCTACGAGCAGTACTTC. Protein: CASSQTDSRPYEQYF.

V is TRBV7-9 and J is TRBJ2-7, with 8 bases lining up with TRBD2. V lost 2 bases and J lost 7; bases outside the gene matches: 13. The CDR3 contains 16 residues. Looked up from germline, CDR1 is SEHNR and CDR2 is FQNEAQ (reference sequence). The CDR3 sequence is CASSLRWGAGVGEQYF. In nucleotides, the CDR3 is TGTGCCAGCAGCTTACGGTGGGGAGCGGGAGTAGGGGAGCAGTACTTC.

Only a few counts were recorded for this clone. The chain couples TRBV7-2 to TRBJ1-5; 7 bases map to TRBD1. Germline trimming cut 5 bases from V and 3 bases from J; bases unmatched to any gene: 7. The CDR3 is 15 residues long. The germline V gene encodes CDR1 SGHTA and CDR2 FQGNSA. The CDR3 loop reads CASSKRDSNNQPQHF. CDR3 DNA: TGTGCCAGCAGCAAACGGGACAGCAACAATCAGCCCCAGCATTTT.

This clone was counted only a few times. The chain couples TRBV13 to TRBJ2-7, with 7 bases aligning to TRBD1. V lost 5 bases, J lost 2 bases, and 9 bases stayed unmatched. Germline CDR1 is PRHDT and CDR2 is FYEKMQ (reference sequence). The CDR3 is 15 residues long. The CDR3 nucleotides read TGTGCCAGCAGCGCTTATACCGGGACAGCCTACGAGCAGTACTTC. The encoded protein is CASSAYTGTAYEQYF. The full variable domain, its missing parts supplied by reference TRBV13 and TRBJ2-7, is AAGVIQSPRHLIKEKRETATLKCYPIPRHDTVYWYQQGPGQDPQFLISFYEKMQSDKGSIPDRFSAQQFSDYHSELNMSSLELGDSALYFCASSAYTGTAYEQYFGPGTRLTVT.

The V call is TRBV5-1, the J call TRBJ2-1; TRBD2 aligns across 11 bases. This CDR3 is 16 amino acids long. Per the germline V gene, CDR1 is SGHRS and CDR2 is YFSETQ. Germline trimming cut 4 bases from V and 6 bases from J; bases unmatched to any gene: 9. The DNA of the CDR3 is TGCGCCAGCAGCCCACCCGGGACTAGCGGACCCAATGAGCAGTTCTTC. It specifies CASSPPGTSGPNEQFF.

The chain recombines TRBV27 with TRBJ1-6; TRBD1 aligns across 9 bases. The germline V gene has CDR1 MNHEY and CDR2 SMNVEV (reference sequence). The CDR3 consists of 17 residues. Germline trimming cut 6 bases from V and 7 bases from J; bases unmatched to any gene: 13. DNA of the CDR3: TGTGCCAGCAGAACCACCGGGACAGGGATAGAAAATTCACCCCTCCACTTT. Its translation: CASRTTGTGIENSPLHF.

This sequence joins TRBV6-5 and TRBJ2-3; D gene unclear. Germline lookup yields CDR1 MNHEY and CDR2 SVGAGI. V was clipped by 6 bases and J by 3 bases, with 7 bases between them. The length of the CDR3 is 12 residues. In nucleotides, the CDR3 is TGTGCCAGCAGGCCTAATACAGATACGCAGTATTTT. The encoded protein is CASRPNTDTQYF.

This chain connects TRBV5-1 to TRBJ2-1; D perhaps matches TRBD2 (7 bases). The germline V gene encodes CDR1 SGHRS and CDR2 YFSETQ. The CDR3 is made up of 16 amino acids. V shed 0 bases and J shed 1 base, with 11 bases lying between them. The CDR3 reads CASSLARGASYNEQFF. CDR3 nucleotide sequence: TGCGCCAGCAGCTTGGCTCGGGGGGCGTCCTACAATGAGCAGTTCTTC.